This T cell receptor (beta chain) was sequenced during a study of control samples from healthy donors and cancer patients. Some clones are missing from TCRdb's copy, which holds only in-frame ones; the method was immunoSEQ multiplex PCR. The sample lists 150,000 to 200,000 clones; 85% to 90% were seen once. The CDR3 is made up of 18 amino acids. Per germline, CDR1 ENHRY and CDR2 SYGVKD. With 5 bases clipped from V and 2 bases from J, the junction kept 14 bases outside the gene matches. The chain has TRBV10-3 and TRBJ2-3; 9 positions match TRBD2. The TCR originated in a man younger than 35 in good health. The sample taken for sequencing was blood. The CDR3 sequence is CAISPSLKRGAYTDTQYF. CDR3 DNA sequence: TGTGCCATCAGTCCAAGCCTTAAGCGGGGGGCCTACACAGATACGCAGTATTTT.